This is a list of T cell receptor beta chains from one sample in a study of CD8 T cells in ankylosing spondylitis. TCRdb processed the 5' RACE reads anew with MiXCR; each CDR3 protein has one entry. The table has 200,000 to 250,000 distinct CDR3 sequences, about 16% seen once; the top ten hold about 39%. Sample: blood, either unsorted or a sorted T cell fraction (not recorded which). These receptor sequences come from a male donor with ankylosing spondylitis. CDR3s include the opening cysteine and the closing phenylalanine or tryptophan.

v_gene: TRBV6-2/TRBV6-3; CDR3aa: CASSYSTKPSGSNEVQFF
v_gene: TRBV12-3/TRBV12-4; CDR3aa: CASSLVLTTDTQYF
v_gene: TRBV2; CDR3aa: CASSRAGRTDTQYF
v_gene: TRBV3-1; CDR3aa: CASSLPAGTSNEQFF
v_gene: TRBV4-3; CDR3aa: CASSQDTGNYGYTF
v_gene: TRBV19; CDR3aa: CASSPGTGVPNEQFF
v_gene: TRBV7-3; CDR3aa: CASSQIGGWDEQFF
v_gene: TRBV10-3; CDR3aa: CAISLAEQNTGELFF
v_gene: TRBV30; CDR3aa: CAWSFDGSTYEQYF
v_gene: TRBV29-1; CDR3aa: CSGFDLNTGELFF
v_gene: TRBV20-1; CDR3aa: CSARDRETGSYEQYF
v_gene: TRBV4-1; CDR3aa: CASSPIDGREETQYF
v_gene: TRBV13; CDR3aa: CASASGTAGYTF
v_gene: TRBV13; CDR3aa: CASSSRDGSYEQYF
v_gene: TRBV12-3/TRBV12-4; CDR3aa: CASGDSPLVEQYF
v_gene: TRBV6-1; CDR3aa: CASSVQGGTEAFF
v_gene: TRBV7-9; CDR3aa: CASSLGQGIPLGQFF
v_gene: TRBV5-1; CDR3aa: CASSLWQGNTEAFF
v_gene: TRBV29-1; CDR3aa: CSVEDQANYEQYF
v_gene: TRBV9; CDR3aa: CASSAFRGPNEQFF
v_gene: TRBV20-1; CDR3aa: CSALAGAGTGELFF
v_gene: TRBV12-3/TRBV12-4; CDR3aa: CASSLGLAGSYEQYF
v_gene: TRBV29-1; CDR3aa: CSVGVAGGPNEQFF
v_gene: TRBV12-3/TRBV12-4; CDR3aa: CASSQGNSPLHF
v_gene: TRBV12-3/TRBV12-4; CDR3aa: CASDLGGELFF
v_gene: TRBV7-3; CDR3aa: CASSQGLAFQETQYF
v_gene: TRBV5-6; CDR3aa: CASSLTGVVYEQYF
v_gene: TRBV12-3/TRBV12-4; CDR3aa: CASIWGVPVTGELFF
v_gene: TRBV12-3/TRBV12-4; CDR3aa: CASSFGSGQGFNEQFF
v_gene: TRBV2; CDR3aa: CARSTTGLPDVLTF
v_gene: TRBV12-3/TRBV12-4; CDR3aa: CASRAGISGNTIYF